This entry lists 26 T cell receptor beta chains sequenced from one sample in a study of CD8+CD57+ T cells in acquired aplastic anemia (dated by TCRdb to about 2018). Sequenced on an Illumina HiSeq 2000. Genomic DNA was used as template for profiling of TCR beta VDJ combinations and CDR3 sequences. TCRdb passed the public sequencing reads through fastp at Q25 and MiXCR, retaining productive beta sequences. Duplicate CDR3 protein sequences are folded into a single record with the most common DNA and genes. The sample table shows approximately 260,000 distinct CDR3 sequences, and around 82% are seen once. The ten largest clones add up to 35% to 50% of the sample. Patients chosen for sequencing had shown expansion of CD8+CD57+ cells by flow cytometry. Sequencing was done on a sample of sorted CD4+, CD8+, or CD8+CD57+ T cells (not recorded which) from PBMCs. All receptors come from a human donor with aplastic anemia.

Details on this clonotype: No DNA is shown, since the ends of the CDR3 on it are uncertain; the CDR3 is the one TCRdb lists. The rearrangement links TRBV7-8 to TRBJ1-1; TRBD1 reflects the table's D call only, with no check against the DNA. The CDR3 has 14 residues if both end residues are counted. CDR1 and CDR2 (germline): SGHVS, FQNEAQ. The chain's CDR3 is CASSVAGGTTTDYF.

V is TRBV7-6 and J is TRBJ2-5, with 8 nucleotides matching TRBD1. Trimming at V came to 4 bases and at J to 3 bases, leaving 10 bases not matched to a gene. Germline lookup yields CDR1 SGHVS and CDR2 FNYEAQ. CDR3 length: 16 amino acids. CDR3 coding DNA: TGTGCCAGCAGCTGGCCCGACAGGGGCGGAGAAGAGACCCAGTACTTC. It yields the protein CASSWPDRGGEETQYF.

This clonotype has more than one count but fewer than ten. The chain uses TRBV15 and TRBJ2-5; D ambiguous. Germline CDR1 is LNHNV and CDR2 is YYDKDF (reference sequence). The CDR3 is 14 amino acids. The V end lost 1 base, the J end lost 0 bases, and 6 bases lay between the germline ends. The CDR3 DNA is TGTGCCACCAGCAGAGCTTCTCACCAAGAGACCCAGTACTTC. This encodes CATSRASHQETQYF.

The gene calls are TRBV5-8 and TRBJ1-2; D remains unclear. This CDR3 contains 13 residues. Germline CDR1 is SGHTS and CDR2 is YDEGEE. DNA for the CDR3: TGTGCTAGTGGTTTAGCCCGGACCTATGGCTACACCTTC. Translated, it gives CASGLARTYGYTF.

Details on this clonotype: The conserved phenylalanine or tryptophan normally closing the CDR3 is absent here, so this likely arose from a read error. The DNA is omitted, as the CDR3 cannot be located on it reliably, and the CDR3 follows TCRdb's listing. This chain uses TRBV2 with TRBJ1-4; the DNA was not compared with TRBD1, the D call given in the table. The CDR3 is 16 residues long, ends included. The germline V gene has CDR1 SNHLY and CDR2 FYNNEI. CDR3: CASSTADRAHNQKLCD.

To note about this clonotype: The CDR3 end shows no conserved phenylalanine or tryptophan, and so a read error is likely. No DNA is shown, since the ends of the CDR3 on it are uncertain; the CDR3 is the one TCRdb lists. CDR3 residues: CASSVQGGELFFV. The V and J genes are TRBV9 and TRBJ2-3; TRBD1 is taken as the D call from the table, unchecked against the DNA. The CDR3 comprises 13 residues, both ends counted. CDR1 and CDR2 from the germline V gene are SGDLS and YYNGEE.

This clonotype has only a few counts. Possible read error: a much larger clone is one base away. This is likely a read error, given that the CDR3 carries no conserved phenylalanine or tryptophan at its end. It is unclear where the CDR3 begins or ends on the DNA, so no DNA is shown, and the CDR3 is as TCRdb lists it. This sequence joins TRBV2 and TRBJ1-2; the table's D call, TRBD1, has no DNA check behind it. CDR1 and CDR2 from the germline V gene are SNHLY and FYNNEI. The CDR3 sequence runs 15 residues, both termini included. The CDR3 is CASSVGGIHEQFFGP.

The chain employs TRBV7-8 and TRBJ1-1; unclear D gene. V lost 5 bases to trimming and J lost 0 bases, with 7 bases between them. The CDR3 is 13 amino acids. Germline CDR1 and CDR2: SGHVS and FQNEAQ. CDR3 amino acids: CASSPHMNTEAFF. The CDR3 bases are TGTGCCAGCAGCCCCCACATGAACACTGAAGCTTTCTTT.

Points on this clonotype: No conserved phenylalanine or tryptophan ends this CDR3, so it is likely a read error. It is unclear where the CDR3 begins or ends on the DNA, so no DNA is shown, and the CDR3 is as TCRdb lists it. This rearrangement joins TRBV7-6 to TRBJ2-1; TRBD2 is taken as the D call from the table, unchecked against the DNA. A total of 13 residues make up the CDR3, ends included. Germline V gene lookup returns CDR1 SGHVS and CDR2 FNYEAQ. The CDR3 reads CASSQDPTSGGET.

As to this clonotype: Because the CDR3 is missing its conserved closing phenylalanine or tryptophan, this is likely a read error. The DNA is left out, because the CDR3 cannot be placed on it with certainty; the CDR3 is given as TCRdb lists it. The rearrangement uses TRBV7-9 and TRBJ1-5; the DNA was not used to check the table's D call, TRBD1. CDR1 is SEHNR, CDR2 FQNEAQ, per germline (reference sequence). 13 amino acids form the CDR3, both terminal residues included. Here the CDR3 reads CASSFQGSGGRDV.

Worth noting for this clonotype: The junction departs from the called germline gene at one end, perhaps through a read error. The V and J genes are TRBV15 and TRBJ2-7; 9 bases line up with TRBD1. CDR3 length equals 14 residues. CDR1 is LNHNV and CDR2 is YYDKDF in the germline V gene (reference sequence). The CDR3, as DNA: TGTGCCACCAGCAGAGATGGACAGGGGTGCGATGAGCAGTTC. It encodes CATSRDGQGCDEQF.

Turning to this clonotype: One end of the junction does not line up with germline, which may come from a read error. The chain recombines TRBV9 with TRBJ2-3; D is tentatively TRBD1 or TRBD2 (5 bases each). This CDR3 has 14 amino acids. Germline lookup yields CDR1 SGDLS and CDR2 YYNGEE. As DNA, the CDR3 is TGTGCCAGCAGCGCCGGGACCCGGCTCTCAGTGCAGGGTTTT. Translated: CASSAGTRLSVQGF.

Regarding this clonotype: Mismatch with germline at one junction end may stem from a read error. The chain uses TRBV19 and TRBJ1-1; the D is unclear. CDR1 and CDR2 from the germline V gene are LNHDA and SQIVND (reference sequence). The CDR3 is 15 amino acids. CDR3 sequence (DNA): TGTGCCAGCAGTATATCTAGCGGAGCCTACAATGAAGAGTTCTTC. Its protein product is CASSISSGAYNEEFF. The full variable domain, rest sourced from reference TRBV19 and TRBJ1-1, is DGGITQSPKYLFRKEGQNVTLSCEQNLNHDAMYWYRQDPGQGLRLIYYSQIVNDFQKGDIAEGYSVSREKKESFPLTVTSAQKNPTAFYLCASSISSGAYNEEFFGQGTRLTVV.

At least ten counts were recorded for this clonotype. Written as DNA, the CDR3 is TGTGCCAGCAGCCTCCGGACAGAAGATAACTATGGCTACACCTTC. It translates to CASSLRTEDNYGYTF. The V and J genes are TRBV5-5 and TRBJ1-2; a weak D match, TRBD1 (6 bases). The V end lost 4 bases, the J end lost 1 base, and 14 bases lay between the germline ends. Looked up from germline, CDR1 is SGHKS and CDR2 is YYEKEE (reference sequence). CDR3 length: 15 residues.

The rearrangement joins TRBV6-1 to TRBJ2-7; 8 bases fit TRBD1. This CDR3 is built from 16 residues. Germline V CDR1 and CDR2: MNHNS, SASEGT. Trimming cost V 10 bases and J 6 bases; bases outside gene matches: 20. For the CDR3, the DNA is TGTGCCACTCTAACACCGGGACAGGCGAACCTGGCCGAGCAGTACGTC. Its translation: CATLTPGQANLAEQYV.

The rearrangement joins TRBV7-2 to TRBJ2-7; 10 positions match TRBD2. The J segment lost 4 bases and the V segment lost 5 bases, leaving 8 bases of the junction unmatched. There are 15 residues in the CDR3. Germline-derived CDR1 and CDR2 are SGHTA and FQGNSA. The CDR3 is CASSALAGVRYEQYF. The CDR3 bases are TGTGCCAGCAGCGCGCTAGCGGGGGTTAGGTACGAGCAGTACTTC.

A word on this clonotype: Relative to the germline gene, one junction end is altered; a read error may explain this. V is TRBV7-8 and J is TRBJ2-5; D may be TRBD2 (6 bases). The better agreement between TRBJ2-1 and the DNA end casts doubt on the J call. Per germline, CDR1 SGHVS and CDR2 FQNEAQ. The CDR3 has 15 amino acids. The CDR3 loop reads CASSLAGGADNVQFF. The CDR3, as DNA: TGTGCCAGCAGCTTAGCTGGAGGGGCGGATAATGTGCAGTTCTTC.

Points on this clonotype: Its ends do not fully match the called genes, so a read error is possible. This chain connects TRBV15 to TRBJ2-4; D unclear. CDR3 length: 12 residues. Germline CDR1 LNHNV, CDR2 YYDKDF (reference sequence). The CDR3: CATGRAGNIEYF. CDR3 bases: TGTGCCACCGGCAGAGCTGGGAACATTGAGTACTTC. Filled out from reference TRBV15 and TRBJ2-4, the complete variable domain reads DAMVIQNPRYQVTQFGKPVTLSCSQTLNHNVMYWYQQKSSQAPKLLFHYYDKDFNNEADTPDNFQSRRPNTSFCFLDIRSPGLGDTAMYLCATGRAGNIEYFGAGTRLSVL.

CDR3 sequence (DNA): TGCAGTGCTATCGGGGGCAGAGCCATGAATGGCTACACCTTC. This codes for CSAIGGRAMNGYTF. The V gene is TRBV20-1, the J gene TRBJ1-2, with a possible D match to TRBD1 (6 bases). Deletions cut 4 bases from V and 6 bases from J, with 18 bases between. The CDR3 extends over 14 amino acids. Germline V gives CDR1 DFQATT, CDR2 SNEGSKA (reference sequence).

A remark on this clonotype: Mismatch with germline at one junction end may stem from a read error. The chain combines TRBV5-4 with TRBJ2-7, with 11 positions matching TRBD2. The CDR3 consists of 15 residues. Germline V gene data show CDR1 as SGHNT and CDR2 as YYREEE (reference sequence). The CDR3 DNA is TGTGCTAGCAGCTTTACTAGCGGGGGAGCCTACGAGCAGTACTTC. It is translated as CASSFTSGGAYEQYF.

The chain couples TRBV5-4 to TRBJ2-3; D unresolved. The CDR3 totals 13 residues. Per the germline V gene, CDR1 is SGHNT and CDR2 is YYREEE (reference sequence). Trimming pared 7 bases from V and 4 bases from J, leaving 13 bases between. Here the CDR3 reads CASGVRSADTQYF. CDR3 in DNA: TGTGCCAGCGGGGTCAGGAGCGCAGATACGCAGTATTTT.

The chain combines TRBV7-6 with TRBJ2-5; no definite D call. Germline CDR1 reads SGHVS; CDR2 reads FNYEAQ. This CDR3 region has 15 residues. Trimming took 3 bases from V and 7 from J, leaving 18 bases between them. In DNA form, the CDR3 reads TGTGCCAGCAGCTTGGGCTACGAGACAAAACCGACCCAGTACTTC. Its protein product is CASSLGYETKPTQYF.

As concerns this clonotype: At one of its ends the junction is not consistent with the germline gene, which may arise from a read error. J is TRBJ1-1 and V is TRBV7-9; maybe TRBD1 (5 bases). The CDR3 consists of 15 residues. Germline V gene sequence: CDR1 SEHNR, CDR2 FQNEAQ (reference sequence). The CDR3 nucleotides are TGCGCCAGCAGCCAAGATAGGGGCACCATGACTGAAGCTTTCTTT. Translating gives CASSQDRGTMTEAFF.

This clonotype was picked up a small number of times. The rearrangement uses TRBV2 and TRBJ2-5, with D perhaps TRBD2 (5 bases). TRBJ2-3 explains the end of the DNA better; the J call may be wrong. The V gene's germline CDR1 is SNHLY and CDR2 FYNNEI. This CDR3 has 13 amino acids. The CDR3 loop is CASGHAGTETQYF. CDR3 in DNA: TGTGCCAGCGGTCACGCGGGCACGGAGACGCAGTATTTT.

The rearrangement links TRBV5-1 to TRBJ2-3; D is undetermined. The V gene lost 0 bases and the J gene lost 2 bases, with 7 bases spanning the gap. Germline CDR1 reads SGHRS; CDR2 reads YFSETQ. CDR3 length equals 14 residues. The CDR3 DNA follows: TGCGCCAGCAGCTTGGACTCAGACACAGATACGCAGTATTTT. This encodes CASSLDSDTDTQYF.

This clonotype was seen a single time. Here the CDR3 reads CASSLTGRGYEQYF. CDR3 DNA sequence: TGTGCCAGCAGCTTGACGGGTCGCGGTTACGAGCAGTACTTC. The chain links TRBV5-5 to TRBJ2-7, with D unresolved. Germline lookup yields CDR1 SGHKS and CDR2 YYEKEE (reference sequence). The V end was cut by 1 base, the J end by 4 bases, with 12 bases between. This CDR3 has 14 residues.